This TCR beta chain was captured by sequencing in a study of cytomegalovirus exposure and HLA in healthy donors. Study conclusions and caveats: The listing of 150 to 200 TCR beta chains classed them as cytomegalovirus-associated. In a later analysis, TCR beta V- and J-gene trimming was associated with a missense DCLRE1C variant. As immune exposure information, only CMV serostatus was available.

Primers included in the PCR were 60 Vbeta and 13 Jbeta primers. In the authors' workflow: Tens of millions of unique TCR beta chains, roughly 11 million of them shared, were counted by a later analysis. TCRdb keeps only in-frame clones here, not all; method: immunoSEQ multiplex PCR. The V and J calls and clone size are taken from that table; D and trimming were inferred from the DNA. This table holds 95,000 to 150,000 clones, under 70% found once. This CDR3 contains 12 residues. CDR1 and CDR2 from the germline V gene are MNHEY and SMNVEV (reference sequence). J was trimmed by 7 bases and V by 5 bases; bases with no gene match: 4. This clone was observed a handful of times. Antigen unknown.

The receptor comes from a man aged 18 to 29 in good health and CMV-seronegative. This chain links TRBV27 with TRBJ2-7; 8 bases match TRBD1. The sequenced material came from PBMCs. The chain's CDR3 is CASSQQGGEQYF. For the CDR3, the DNA is TGTGCCAGCAGTCAACAGGGGGGAGAGCAGTACTTC.